Presented here are 11 T cell receptor beta chains from one specimen sequenced in a study of OX40 agonist ivuxolimab in advanced cancers. TCRdb keeps only in-frame clones here, not all; method: immunoSEQ multiplex PCR. The sample gives tens of thousands of clones, 70% to 90% of which show up once; 1.5% to 2.5% is in the top ten. Sequencing used CD4+ or CD8+ T cells sorted from blood, obtained in a trial of the OX40 agonist ivuxolimab. The source of these receptors is an adult with an advanced solid tumor such as melanoma, head and neck, liver or kidney cancer.

J is TRBJ1-5 and V is TRBV11-2; D not certain. Germline V gene data show CDR1 as SGHAT and CDR2 as FQNNGV. Trimming took 2 bases from V and 7 from J, leaving 9 bases between them. The CDR3 totals 13 residues. The CDR3 sequence is CASSLSLRQPQHF. CDR3 DNA sequence: TGTGCCAGCAGCTTATCCTTAAGGCAGCCCCAGCATTTT.

The chain has TRBV4-1 and TRBJ1-1; maybe TRBD1 (5 bases). Trimming shortened V by 1 base and J by 3 bases, and 18 bases separated the two germline ends. The CDR3 runs 17 residues. Per germline, CDR1 MGHRA and CDR2 YSYEKL. The CDR3, as DNA: TGCGCCAGCAGCCAAGTTTGGGGGGGAGGGGTGGACACTGAAGCTTTCTTT. As protein: CASSQVWGGGVDTEAFF.

The genes are TRBV10-1 and TRBJ2-7, with D perhaps TRBD1 or TRBD2 (5 bases each). In germline, CDR1 is WNHNN, CDR2 SYGVQD (reference sequence). Trimming stripped 8 bases from V and 3 bases from J, with 20 bases between. The CDR3 consists of 15 residues. CDR3 protein: CASSPRGDTLYEQYF. The CDR3, as DNA: TGCGCCAGCTCCCCGAGGGGCGATACCCTCTACGAGCAGTACTTC.

The chain couples TRBV7-8 to TRBJ2-3; 16 bases agree with TRBD2. The junction had 16 bases not matched to a gene; V was cut back by 5 bases and J by 8 bases. The CDR3 totals 19 residues. Germline V gene lookup returns CDR1 SGHVS and CDR2 FQNEAQ. This CDR3 reads CASSPTGGTSGRAGGTQYF. The CDR3, as DNA: TGTGCCAGCAGCCCTACCGGCGGGACTAGCGGGAGGGCAGGTGGTACGCAGTATTTT.

This chain connects TRBV11-3 to TRBJ2-7; the D gene is possibly TRBD2 (5 bases). The CDR3 loop spans 16 amino acids. V shed 0 bases and J shed 2 bases, with 14 bases lying between them. Germline V gives CDR1 SGHNT, CDR2 YENEEA. The CDR3 nucleotides read TGTGCCAGCAGCTTAGAGCCCCGACTAACCGCCTACGAGCAGTACTTC. It encodes CASSLEPRLTAYEQYF.

The V call is TRBV7-9, the J call TRBJ2-7; D perhaps matches TRBD2 (6 bases). The CDR3 length is 14 residues. Trimming shortened V by 2 bases and J by 5 bases, and 13 bases separated the two germline ends. Germline assignment: CDR1 SEHNR and CDR2 FQNEAQ (reference sequence). CDR3 sequence (DNA): TGTGCCAGCAGCTTAATGGGCGGGACCCACGAGCAGTACTTC. Encoded protein: CASSLMGGTHEQYF. Looking up the rest from reference TRBV7-9 and TRBJ2-7 gives the full variable domain: DTGVSQNPRHKITKRGQNVTFRCDPISEHNRLYWYRQTLGQGPEFLTYFQNEAQLEKSRLLSDRFSAERPKGSFSTLEIQRTEQGDSAMYLCASSLMGGTHEQYFGPGTRLTVT.

The chain combines TRBV6-5 with TRBJ1-5, with 8 bases matching TRBD1. The V gene end was trimmed by 5 bases and the J gene end by 6 bases; junction bases not matched to a gene: 9. The CDR3 covers 15 residues. Germline V gene sequence: CDR1 MNHEY, CDR2 SVGAGI. CDR3 DNA: TGTGCCAGCAGTCCACAGGGGGAGAGTTTTCAGCCCCAGCATTTT. Its protein is CASSPQGESFQPQHF.

This clone was detected a few times. This chain uses TRBV23-1 with TRBJ1-2; D gene unclear. TRBV23-1 is assigned to the ORF class and has an uncertain function. The CDR3 length is 15 residues. The V end was cut by 5 bases, the J end by 6 bases, with 19 bases between. CDR3: CASSVRTLVGHGYTF. The DNA for the CDR3 is TGCGCCAGCAGTGTTAGAACCCTCGTAGGGCATGGCTACACCTTC.

The CDR3 DNA sequence: TGTGCCAGCAGCGTAGGGTGGGAAGGGGCAGATACGCAGTATTTT. Translation: CASSVGWEGADTQYF. The gene calls are TRBV9 and TRBJ2-3; tentative D call: TRBD1 (5 bases). The CDR3 extends over 15 amino acids. Looked up from germline, CDR1 is SGDLS and CDR2 is YYNGEE. V was clipped by 0 bases and J by 4 bases, with 12 bases between them.

The genes are TRBV6-1 and TRBJ2-3; perhaps TRBD1 as D (6 bases). CDR1 and CDR2 from the germline V gene are MNHNS and SASEGT. There are 13 residues in the CDR3. V was cut by 5 bases and J by 3 bases, with 9 bases left in between. CDR3 DNA: TGTGCCAGCAGTCGACAGGTGACAGATACGCAGTATTTT. Translating it yields CASSRQVTDTQYF.

This clone was counted between two and nine times. This chain connects TRBV25-1 to TRBJ2-1, with a tentative D call TRBD1 (6 bases). Trimming removed 5 bases from V and 6 bases from J, with 14 bases in between. Germline CDR1 and CDR2: MGHDK and SYGVNS. CDR3 length: 14 residues. The CDR3 is CASSSTGTINEQFF. CDR3 nucleotide sequence: TGTGCCAGCAGTTCGACCGGGACAATCAATGAGCAGTTCTTC.